Below, 20 T cell receptor beta chains from the same sample are listed, as sequenced in a study of T cells in Graves' hyperthyroidism and ophthalmopathy. TCR beta CDR3 regions were amplified from RNA. HTBI primers were the set used in a first-round RT-PCR of the TCR CDR3. TCRdb ran MiXCR on the multiplex PCR reads and lists one entry per CDR3 protein. The sample records approximately 380,000 distinct CDR3 sequences, approximately 17% being singletons. Material: blood. The receptors were sampled from a man aged 18 to 29 with Graves' ophthalmopathy.

This clonotype has a count of ten or more. The chain recombines TRBV11-2 with TRBJ1-2, with TRBD1 identical over 7 bases. The CDR3 is made up of 15 amino acids. V shed 5 bases, J shed 2 bases, and the junction held 8 bases outside the gene matches. Per the germline V gene, CDR1 is SGHAT and CDR2 is FQNNGV. The CDR3 bases are TGTGCCAGCAGCCGCATCGGACAGGCCAACTATGGCTACACCTTC. Translating gives CASSRIGQANYGYTF.

In this sample, this clonotype turned up many times. This sequence joins TRBV12-3 or TRBV12-4 and TRBJ1-2, with a weak D call TRBD1 (6 bases). V lost 5 bases and J lost 4, with 11 bases in between. The CDR3 runs 13 residues. The CDR3 loop is CASSPPGAYGYTF. The CDR3 DNA follows: TGTGCCAGCAGTCCGCCAGGGGCCTATGGCTACACCTTC.

The rearrangement joins TRBV5-5 to TRBJ2-5; D possibly corresponds to TRBD1 (5 bases). With 0 bases removed from V and 5 bases from J, the gap between germline ends came to 14 bases. The germline CDR1 and CDR2 sequences are SGHKS and YYEKEE (reference sequence). The CDR3 loop spans 15 amino acids. The CDR3: CASSLDQGMSETQYF. The CDR3 DNA is TGTGCCAGCAGCTTGGATCAGGGTATGAGTGAGACCCAGTACTTC.

V and J are TRBV27 and TRBJ2-3, with 8 bases lining up with TRBD2. Germline CDR1 reads MNHEY; CDR2 reads SMNVEV (reference sequence). The CDR3 is made up of 14 amino acids. Losses at the gene ends were 4 bases for V and 6 bases for J; bases not matched to a gene: 6. Written as DNA, the CDR3 is TGTGCCAGCAGTTCGGGGGGGGCGGCGGATACGCAGTATTTT. Protein sequence: CASSSGGAADTQYF.

This clonotype was counted at least ten times. This chain connects TRBV18 to TRBJ2-1; D is unresolved. Trimming cost V 10 bases and J 7 bases, with 8 bases left between them. The CDR3 contains 10 residues. CDR1 KGHSH and CDR2 LQKENI come from the germline V gene. The CDR3 DNA follows: TGTGCCACCCGCCAGAATGAGCAGTTCTTC. It specifies CATRQNEQFF.

In regard to this clonotype: A much larger clonotype is one base distant, so this may be a read error. This sequence joins TRBV12-3 or TRBV12-4 and TRBJ2-7; either TRBD1 or TRBD2 may fit D (5 bases each). This CDR3 has 11 residues. This CDR3 is CTSEGWGEQYF. CDR3 DNA sequence: TGTACCAGCGAGGGGTGGGGCGAGCAGTACTTC.

This clonotype was seen repeatedly, ten times or more. The V and J genes are TRBV2 and TRBJ1-2; the D is unclear. Germline V gene lookup returns CDR1 SNHLY and CDR2 FYNNEI. V lost 8 bases, J lost 7 bases, and 14 bases lay in between. The CDR3 totals 12 residues. The CDR3 is CASGTNSAGYTF. The CDR3 coding sequence is TGTGCCAGCGGTACTAACAGCGCTGGCTACACCTTC.

The J gene is TRBJ2-4, the V gene TRBV20-1; 11 bases agree with TRBD1. Germline V gives CDR1 DFQATT, CDR2 SNEGSKA (reference sequence). The CDR3 totals 13 residues. The CDR3 reads CSASGTGGSGLYF. Written as DNA, the CDR3 is TGCAGCGCTTCCGGGACAGGGGGTTCGGGTCTGTACTTC.

CDR3 sequence reads: CASSSLAGGGDTQYF. The CDR3 region has the DNA TGTGCCAGCAGCTCTCTAGCGGGGGGCGGAGATACGCAGTATTTT. The chain has TRBV7-3 and TRBJ2-3; TRBD2 agrees at 11 bases. The CDR3 runs to 15 residues. Germline V lookup: CDR1 SGHTA, CDR2 FQGTGA. J was trimmed by 5 bases and V by 4 bases; bases with no gene match: 5.

The rearrangement joins TRBV6-5 to TRBJ1-2; 9 bases are a match to TRBD1. Germline V gives CDR1 MNHEY, CDR2 SVGAGI. This CDR3 contains 14 residues. V lost 2 bases, J lost 5 bases, and 3 bases stayed unmatched. The CDR3 sequence: CASSYTTGGYGYTF. CDR3 sequence (DNA): TGTGCCAGCAGTTACACGACAGGGGGTTATGGCTACACCTTC.

The chain is built from TRBV28 and TRBJ2-7; D call uncertain. Trimming took 3 bases from V and 3 from J, leaving 15 bases between them. Per the germline V gene, CDR1 is MDHEN and CDR2 is SYDVKM. The CDR3 loop spans 15 amino acids. CDR3: CASSFGKGFGYEQYF. CDR3 coding DNA: TGTGCCAGCAGTTTCGGTAAGGGTTTTGGCTACGAGCAGTACTTC.

The chain couples TRBV5-1 to TRBJ1-1; D is undetermined. V dropped 6 bases and J dropped 4 bases, with 10 bases sitting between them. CDR3 length equals 12 residues. The germline V gene encodes CDR1 SGHRS and CDR2 YFSETQ. CDR3 DNA sequence: TGCGCCAGCAATTACGGCTCCACTGAAGCTTTCTTT. This gives the protein CASNYGSTEAFF.

The chain recombines TRBV28 with TRBJ1-4, with D possibly TRBD1 on 5 matching bases. CDR1 and CDR2 from the germline V gene are MDHEN and SYDVKM. The CDR3 is made up of 14 amino acids. V dropped 2 bases and J dropped 7 bases, with 11 bases sitting between them. The CDR3 DNA is TGTGCCAGCAGTTTAGGGGGGGGATTTGAAAAACTGTTTTTT. It is translated as CASSLGGGFEKLFF.

The rearrangement links TRBV12-3 or TRBV12-4 to TRBJ2-2; TRBD1 might be the D (6 bases). This CDR3 spans 13 amino acids. Trimming removed 3 bases at V and 8 bases at J, with 10 bases between. The CDR3 DNA reads as TGTGCCAGCAGTTTTGGGGGCTGGGGGGAGCTGTTTTTT. This sequence encodes CASSFGGWGELFF.

This clonotype was counted ten times or more. V usage is TRBV24-1 and J usage is TRBJ1-5; TRBD1 might be the D (6 bases). CDR3 length: 14 amino acids. Germline CDR1 reads KGHDR; CDR2 reads SFDVKD. Trimming pared 5 bases from V and 5 bases from J, leaving 12 bases between. For the CDR3, the DNA is TGTGCCACCAGTGGAGACAGGAATGATCAGCCCCAGCATTTT. Translation: CATSGDRNDQPQHF.

Ten or more counts support this clonotype. J is TRBJ2-1 and V is TRBV11-2, with 14 bases that match TRBD2. After removal of 4 bases from V and 3 bases from J, the junction contained 2 bases not matched to a gene. Germline V gene sequence: CDR1 SGHAT, CDR2 FQNNGV. This CDR3 has 16 residues. The CDR3 nucleotides read TGTGCCAGCAGCTGGACTAGCGGGGGGCTCTACAATGAGCAGTTCTTC. Translation gives CASSWTSGGLYNEQFF.

This chain uses TRBV5-1 with TRBJ2-3; TRBD2 matches at 8 bases. Germline CDR1 is SGHRS and CDR2 is YFSETQ. Germline trimming cut 6 bases from V and 6 bases from J; bases unmatched to any gene: 12. This CDR3 spans 15 amino acids. CDR3 sequence reads: CASTRGLASGDTQYF. The DNA for the CDR3 is TGCGCCAGCACCCGCGGACTAGCCTCTGGGGATACGCAGTATTTT.

J is TRBJ1-5 and V is TRBV6-2 or TRBV6-3, with D unresolved. CDR1 is MNHEY and CDR2 is SVGEGT in the germline V gene. The CDR3 loop spans 13 amino acids. Trimming pared 10 bases from V and 0 bases from J, leaving 10 bases between. CDR3 nucleotide sequence: TGTGCCACCAGCGGCGTTAGCAATCAGCCCCAGCATTTT. Translated: CATSGVSNQPQHF.

This clonotype was seen at least ten times. J is TRBJ1-4 and V is TRBV7-9, with D unresolved. Germline V gene sequence: CDR1 SEHNR, CDR2 FQNEAQ (reference sequence). Trimming cost V 2 bases and J 0 bases, with 7 bases left between them. This CDR3 is 15 amino acids long. This CDR3 is CASSLPGPTNEKLFF. CDR3 sequence (DNA): TGTGCCAGCAGCTTACCCGGTCCAACTAATGAAAAACTGTTTTTT.

V gene TRBV7-3 combines with J gene TRBJ2-2; no firm D call. Per germline, CDR1 SGHTA and CDR2 FQGTGA. V was shortened by 0 bases and J by 4 bases, with 9 bases between the two germline ends. The CDR3 is made up of 15 amino acids. This chain's CDR3 is CASSLTDQFTGELFF. The CDR3 nucleotides are TGTGCCAGCAGCTTAACGGATCAATTCACCGGGGAGCTGTTTTTT.